Below, 9 T cell receptor beta chains from the same sample are listed, as sequenced in a study of CD8+ T cells in alopecia areata. Extraction and reverse transcription of RNA yielded cDNA as the sequencing template. TCRdb's copy holds only in-frame clones and misses some; the assay was immunoSEQ multiplex PCR. The table lists 150,000 to 200,000 clones, 59% of them singletons. Source: CD4+ T cells sorted from blood, taken at week 0. These receptors all stem from a human donor with alopecia areata.

V gene TRBV23-1 combines with J gene TRBJ1-2; maybe TRBD1 (5 bases). TRBV23-1 carries the ORF label, with uncertain function. Trimming removed 8 bases at V and 3 bases at J, with 16 bases between. This CDR3 is 14 amino acids long. This CDR3 reads CASPGAPLHYGYTF. The CDR3 region has the DNA TGCGCCAGCCCTGGGGCACCCCTTCACTATGGCTACACCTTC.

The V gene is TRBV29-1, the J gene TRBJ1-1, with no clear D. Germline V gene lookup returns CDR1 SQVTM and CDR2 ANQGSEA. V was cut by 7 bases and J by 0 bases, with 15 bases left in between. The CDR3 runs 14 residues. The CDR3 DNA sequence: TGCAGCGCCTTGGGTCGACTGATGAACACTGAAGCTTTCTTT. Translation gives CSALGRLMNTEAFF.

In its sample, this clone was seen a few times. The chain recombines TRBV2 with TRBJ2-3, with a weak D call TRBD2 (6 bases). Trimming removed 4 bases at V and 0 bases at J, with 11 bases between. This CDR3 is built from 15 residues. Germline V gives CDR1 SNHLY, CDR2 FYNNEI. The CDR3 region has the DNA TGTGCCAGCAGTGCCGGGACTCATAGCACAGATACGCAGTATTTT. Protein product: CASSAGTHSTDTQYF.

The chain carries TRBV27 and TRBJ2-2; 7 positions match TRBD1. The germline gives CDR1 MNHEY, CDR2 SMNVEV (reference sequence). J lost 1 base, V lost 5 bases, and 10 bases had no gene match. The CDR3 sequence is 17 residues long. In DNA, the CDR3 is TGTGCCAGCAGTCCCCTCACCTGGGACAGGAACACCGGGGAGCTGTTTTTT. This codes for CASSPLTWDRNTGELFF.

The V gene is TRBV6-6, the J gene TRBJ2-1; possible D gene TRBD2, 6 bases. CDR3 length: 15 residues. The germline V gene encodes CDR1 MNHNY and CDR2 SVGAGI (reference sequence). V shed 7 bases and J shed 7 bases, with 20 bases lying between them. The CDR3 DNA reads as TGTGCCAGCACCCGCACCCGGGACTCACAAAATGAGCAGTTCTTC. Amino acid sequence: CASTRTRDSQNEQFF.

The chain employs TRBV29-1 and TRBJ1-1, with D maybe TRBD1 (6 bases). The germline V gene has CDR1 SQVTM and CDR2 ANQGSEA. This CDR3 is 14 amino acids long. Trimming took off 2 bases at V and 0 bases at J, with 10 bases between the two ends. The CDR3 here is CSVELQGMNTEAFF. As DNA, the CDR3 is TGCAGCGTTGAACTCCAGGGGATGAACACTGAAGCTTTCTTT.

This clone showed up just a few times. V usage is TRBV29-1 and J usage is TRBJ2-5, with 10 bases identical to TRBD2. The CDR3 runs 15 residues. V gave up 4 bases and J gave up 1 base; unmatched junction bases: 6. The V gene's germline CDR1 is SQVTM and CDR2 ANQGSEA. For the CDR3, the DNA is TGCAGCGTTGCCCCAGCGGGGGGGTTCCAAGAGACCCAGTACTTC. This encodes CSVAPAGGFQETQYF.

The V call is TRBV6-1, the J call TRBJ2-5; D is unresolved. Germline V gives CDR1 MNHNS, CDR2 SASEGT. Trimming shortened V by 3 bases and J by 1 base, and 12 bases separated the two germline ends. This CDR3 contains 15 residues. The CDR3 sequence is CASSEFDRRQETQYF. Written as DNA, the CDR3 is TGTGCCAGCAGTGAGTTCGACCGACGCCAAGAGACCCAGTACTTC.

The rearrangement uses TRBV23-1 and TRBJ1-6, with a tentative D call TRBD1 (5 bases). Being an ORF, TRBV23-1 has a function that is uncertain. The CDR3 loop spans 19 amino acids. V gave up 0 bases and J gave up 0 bases, with 15 bases separating them. The CDR3 region is CASSQSEGPEHSYNSPLHF. The CDR3 region has the DNA TGCGCCAGCAGTCAATCGGAGGGACCGGAACACTCCTATAATTCACCCCTCCACTTT.